The rows below give T cell receptor beta chains drawn from one sample of a study of blood T cell repertoires in COVID-19. Sequenced by immunoSEQ multiplex PCR; TCRdb stores in-frame clones only, minus some. The sample has about 260,000 clones, around 87% seen once. The sequencing input was peripheral blood. Every receptor here comes from a woman between 35 and 50 years old who had recovered from COVID-19. Each CDR3 is given with its conserved first and last residue.

length	J	V	CDR3
13	TRBJ2-3	TRBV29-1	CSVTPNSADTQYF
13	TRBJ1-5	TRBV7-2	CASNRQPNQPQHF
12	TRBJ2-1	TRBV12-3/TRBV12-4	CASSPTMRVQFF
15	TRBJ2-7	TRBV7-9	CASSSTSRDIYEQYF
12	TRBJ2-7	TRBV5-4	CASSLTGGEQYF
16	TRBJ2-7	TRBV10-3	CAISDNRTGGRGEQYF
17	TRBJ2-7	TRBV6-1	CASSEVGRSGGAREQYF
17	TRBJ1-4	TRBV19	CASSIALGHAWEGKLFF
16	TRBJ1-2	TRBV9	CASSVGTGGDNYGYTF
18	TRBJ2-3	TRBV3-1/TRBV3-2	CASSLSVSGGYSTDTQYF
14	TRBJ2-3	TRBV18	CASTLAGLKDTQYF
15	TRBJ1-2	TRBV15	CATSRDVDSYGGYTF
14	TRBJ2-5	TRBV9	CASSPRTSQETQYF
12	TRBJ1-2	TRBV29-1	CSAKDSLYGYTF
13	TRBJ2-7	TRBV3-1/TRBV3-2	CASAPGGAYEQYF
15	TRBJ1-2	TRBV27	CASTALGGSNYGYTF
15	TRBJ1-2	TRBV18	CASSPGTGEDYGYTF